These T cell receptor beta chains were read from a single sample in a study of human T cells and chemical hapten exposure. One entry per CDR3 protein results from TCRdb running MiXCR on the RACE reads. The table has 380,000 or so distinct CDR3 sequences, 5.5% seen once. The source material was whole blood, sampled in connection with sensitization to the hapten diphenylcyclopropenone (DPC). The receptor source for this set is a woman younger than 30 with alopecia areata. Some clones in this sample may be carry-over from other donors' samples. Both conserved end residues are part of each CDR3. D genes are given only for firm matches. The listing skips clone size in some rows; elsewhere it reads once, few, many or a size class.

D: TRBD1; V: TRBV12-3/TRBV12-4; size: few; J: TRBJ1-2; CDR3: CASSSDRGKYGYTF; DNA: TGTGCCAGCAGTTCGGACAGGGGTAAATATGGCTACACCTTC
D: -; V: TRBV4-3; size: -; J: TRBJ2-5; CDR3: CASSQVRGATQYF; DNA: TGCGCCAGCAGCCAAGTGAGGGGGGCGACCCAGTACTTC
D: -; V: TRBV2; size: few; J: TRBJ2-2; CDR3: CASRLDGNTGELFF; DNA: TGTGCCAGCAGGCTGGACGGGAACACCGGGGAGCTGTTTTTT
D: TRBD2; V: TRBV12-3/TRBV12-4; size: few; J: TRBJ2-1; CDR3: CASSSLAERDEQFF; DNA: TGTGCCAGCAGTTCACTAGCGGAACGCGATGAGCAGTTCTTC
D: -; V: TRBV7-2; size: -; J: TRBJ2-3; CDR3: CASSPAPLSTDTQYF; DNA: TGTGCCAGCAGCCCCGCCCCGTTAAGCACAGATACGCAGTATTTT
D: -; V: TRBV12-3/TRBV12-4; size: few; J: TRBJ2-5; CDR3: CASRYTSGPYQETQYF; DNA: TGTGCCAGCAGATATACCTCTGGACCCTACCAAGAGACCCAGTACTTC
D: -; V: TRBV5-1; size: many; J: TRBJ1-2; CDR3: CASSLVGGAVGYTF; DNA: TGCGCCAGCAGCTTGGTGGGGGGGGCTGTTGGCTACACCTTC
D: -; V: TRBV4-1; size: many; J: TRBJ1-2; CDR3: CASSQEGGGNYGYTF; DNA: TGCGCCAGCAGCCAAGAGGGTGGGGGAAATTATGGCTACACCTTC
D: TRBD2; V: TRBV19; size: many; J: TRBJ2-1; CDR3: CASSAGGDYNEQFF; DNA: TGTGCCAGTAGCGCGGGGGGCGATTACAATGAGCAGTTCTTC
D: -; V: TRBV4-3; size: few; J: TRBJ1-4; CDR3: CASSHSCVGGNEKLFF; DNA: TGCGCCAGCAGCCATAGTTGTGTTGGGGGGAATGAAAAACTGTTTTTT
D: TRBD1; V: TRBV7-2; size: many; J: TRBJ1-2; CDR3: CASSPGQGANYGYTF; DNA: TGTGCCAGCAGCCCTGGACAGGGGGCTAACTATGGCTACACCTTC
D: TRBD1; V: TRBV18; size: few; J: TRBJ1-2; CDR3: CASSPLGTGDWGYTF; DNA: TGTGCCAGCTCACCACTGGGGACAGGCGATTGGGGCTACACCTTC
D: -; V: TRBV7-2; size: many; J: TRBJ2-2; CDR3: CASSFGRANTGELFF; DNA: TGTGCCAGCAGCTTTGGCAGGGCGAACACCGGGGAGCTGTTTTTT
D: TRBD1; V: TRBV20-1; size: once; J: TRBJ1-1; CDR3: CSAPPAGTGRTEAFF; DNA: TGCAGTGCCCCCCCCGCTGGGACAGGGAGGACTGAAGCTTTCTTT
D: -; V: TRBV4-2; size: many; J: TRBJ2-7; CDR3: CASSPPGTVSYEQYF; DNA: TGTGCCAGCAGCCCGCCCGGGACGGTCTCCTACGAGCAGTACTTC
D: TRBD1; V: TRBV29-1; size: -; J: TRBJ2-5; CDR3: CSVDWEQGQETQYF; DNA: TGCAGCGTCGACTGGGAACAGGGGCAAGAGACCCAGTACTTC
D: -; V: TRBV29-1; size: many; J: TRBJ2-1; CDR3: CSAQNNEQFF; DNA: TGCAGCGCCCAGAACAATGAGCAGTTCTTC
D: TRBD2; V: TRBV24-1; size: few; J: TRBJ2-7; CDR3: CATQASGLTEQYF; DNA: TGTGCCACCCAAGCTAGCGGGCTTACCGAGCAGTACTTC
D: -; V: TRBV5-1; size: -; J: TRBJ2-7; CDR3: CASSLGPQGHYEQYF; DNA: TGCGCCAGCAGCTTAGGTCCCCAGGGGCACTACGAGCAGTACTTC
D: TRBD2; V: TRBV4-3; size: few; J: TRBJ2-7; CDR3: CASSQDSGGAHEQYF; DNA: TGCGCCAGCAGCCAAGATAGCGGGGGGGCGCACGAGCAGTACTTC
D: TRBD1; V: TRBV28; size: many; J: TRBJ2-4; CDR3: CATHETGVAKNIQYF; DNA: TGTGCCACCCATGAGACAGGGGTGGCCAAAAACATTCAGTACTTC
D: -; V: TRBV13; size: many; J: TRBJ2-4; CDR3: CASSLRRLGRNIQYF; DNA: TGTGCCAGCAGCCTAAGACGACTAGGAAGAAACATTCAGTACTTC
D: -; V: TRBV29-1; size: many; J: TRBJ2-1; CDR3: CSVAIWGGAENEQFF; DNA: TGCAGCGTTGCAATCTGGGGGGGGGCCGAGAATGAGCAGTTCTTC
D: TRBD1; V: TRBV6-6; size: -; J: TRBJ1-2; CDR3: CASSYSKDRTSNYGYTF; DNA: TGTGCCAGCAGTTACTCGAAGGACAGGACTTCTAACTATGGCTACACCTTC
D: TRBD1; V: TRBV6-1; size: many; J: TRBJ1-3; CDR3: CAGSWRQGASDNTIYF; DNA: TGTGCCGGGTCGTGGAGGCAGGGGGCTTCCGATAACACCATATATTTT
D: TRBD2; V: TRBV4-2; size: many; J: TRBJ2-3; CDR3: CASSQDGGGGGTDTQYF; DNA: TGTGCCAGCAGCCAAGATGGGGGCGGGGGGGGCACAGATACGCAGTATTTT
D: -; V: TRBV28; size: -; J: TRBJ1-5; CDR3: CASSQGVWSNQPQHF; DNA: TGTGCCAGCAGTCAAGGGGTGTGGAGCAATCAGCCCCAGCATTTT
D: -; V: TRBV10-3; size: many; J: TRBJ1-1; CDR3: CAISELGNTEAFF; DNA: TGTGCCATCAGTGAGTTGGGGAACACTGAAGCTTTCTTT
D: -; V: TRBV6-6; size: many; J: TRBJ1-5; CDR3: CASHQGSNQPQHF; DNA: TGTGCCAGCCATCAGGGTAGCAATCAGCCCCAGCATTTT
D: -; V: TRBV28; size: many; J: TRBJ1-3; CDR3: CASSSQGTTGNTIYF; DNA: TGTGCCAGCAGTTCACAGGGCACTACTGGAAACACCATATATTTT
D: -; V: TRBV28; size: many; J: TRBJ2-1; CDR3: CASSRPRNDNEQFF; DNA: TGTGCCAGCAGTCGTCCGAGAAACGACAATGAGCAGTTCTTC
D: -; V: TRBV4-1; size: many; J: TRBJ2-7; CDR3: CASSQAGRVEQYF; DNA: TGCGCCAGCAGTCAAGCGGGCAGGGTTGAGCAGTACTTC
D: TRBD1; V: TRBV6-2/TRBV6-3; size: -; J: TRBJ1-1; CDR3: CASIPQGGTEAFF; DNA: TGTGCCAGCATTCCGCAGGGGGGAACTGAAGCTTTCTTT
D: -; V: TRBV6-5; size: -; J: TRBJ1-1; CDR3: CASSYSKGWPTEAFF; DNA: TGTGCCAGCAGTTACTCGAAGGGATGGCCGACTGAAGCTTTCTTT